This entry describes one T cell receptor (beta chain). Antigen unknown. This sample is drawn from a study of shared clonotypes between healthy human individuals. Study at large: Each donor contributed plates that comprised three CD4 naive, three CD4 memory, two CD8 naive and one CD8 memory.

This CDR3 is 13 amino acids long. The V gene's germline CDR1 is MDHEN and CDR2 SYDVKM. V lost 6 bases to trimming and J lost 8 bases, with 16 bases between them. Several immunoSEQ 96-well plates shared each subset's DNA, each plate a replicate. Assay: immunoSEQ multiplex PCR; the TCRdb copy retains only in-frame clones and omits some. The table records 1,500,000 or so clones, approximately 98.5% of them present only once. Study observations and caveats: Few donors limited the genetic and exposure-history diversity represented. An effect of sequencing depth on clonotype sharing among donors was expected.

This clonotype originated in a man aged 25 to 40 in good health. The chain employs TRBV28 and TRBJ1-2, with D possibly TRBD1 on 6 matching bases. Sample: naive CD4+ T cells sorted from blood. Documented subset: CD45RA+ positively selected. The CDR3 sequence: CASRYLGAEGYTF. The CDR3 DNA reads TGTGCCAGCAGGTACTTGGGGGCGGAAGGCTACACCTTC.